This TCR beta chain was recorded in a study of T cell changes during pregnancy in multiple sclerosis. TCRdb's copy holds only in-frame clones and misses some; the assay was immunoSEQ multiplex PCR. This sample has 100,000 or so clones, with roughly 92% found just once. This CDR3 contains 15 residues. Germline V gene data show CDR1 as MGHRA and CDR2 as YSYEKL. V shed 4 bases, J shed 1 base, and the junction held 6 bases outside the gene matches. The material was peripheral blood, obtained after pregnancy. The chain uses TRBV4-1 and TRBJ1-1, with 7 positions matching TRBD1. The sequence came from a female donor with multiple sclerosis, enrolled in a pregnancy study. CDR3 nucleotide sequence: TGCGCCAGCAGCCCTGGGACAGCGACGAACACTGAAGCTTTCTTT. Amino acid sequence: CASSPGTATNTEAFF.